The entry below describes one TCR beta chain. The antigen it binds to is not known. Base qualities are not provided; no much larger clone lies one nucleotide away. The data stem from a study of siplizumab effects on memory and regulatory T cells (dated by TCRdb to between 2018 and 2020). Some background on the complete study: The study looked at the effect of siplizumab, an anti-CD2 antibody, on alloreactive T-cell subsets in allogeneic mixed lymphocyte reactions made from human PBMCs. Broad study findings and their caveats: Because sequences below about 10^-5 frequency were poorly captured, only a minor fraction of alloreactive clones could be mapped to unstimulated subsets. Unstimulated naive T cells appeared more diverse than memory T cells, and naive cells seemed to contribute substantially to the alloresponse. Whether proliferating Tregs from siplizumab cultures actually had suppressive function was not functionally confirmed. Siplizumab significantly reduced the cumulative frequency of alloreactive sequences traceable to unstimulated CD4+ memory T cells. Among mappable alloreactive CD4+ clones, the Treg-derived fraction averaged around 70% with siplizumab versus 25% to 30% in control reactions. Roughly 80-97% of proliferating CD4+ or CD8+ clones could not be assigned a naive or memory phenotype.

The method behind the library was the immunoSEQ multiplex PCR assay. Around 9.9 x 10^4 TCR templates per sample were assayed by the deep sequencing platform. Genomic DNA extracted from sorted T cells was used for TCRbeta CDR3 sequencing. Concerning the study's data processing: Clonal analysis of TCRbeta CDR3 data was done in the R programming language. Unstimulated samples were compared with post-reaction CFSE-low samples to define alloreactive CD4+ and CD8+ clones. Regulatory or non-regulatory origin was assigned to alloreactive CD4+ clones by matching of sequences to sorted unstimulated Treg and non-Treg repertoires. Imported from immuneACCESS, the table was reduced by TCRdb to in-frame sequences with V and J called. These copies leave out some clones; in studies compared against another copy, an unresolved V gene accounts for under half, and the cause of the remainder is not known. V and J calls and clone size come straight from that table; D and trimming were deduced from the DNA. A total of some 100,000 clones appear in this sample, 80% to 95% of them only once. The top ten clonotypes cover 5.5% to 7.5% of the sample.

Sorted unstimulated T cells and proliferating T cells recovered from mixed lymphocyte reactions were subjected to TCRbeta CDR3 sequencing. Fresh whole blood from over 8 HLA-typed healthy donors was used to isolate PBMCs. The CDR3, from cysteine to phenylalanine, totals 16 residues. The retained sequence is limited to the CDR3, 48 bases, with the frame set at the first base. The source of this sequence is a human donor in good health. Sequences were obtained from CD8+ T cells sorted from blood. The chain is made from TRBV21-1 and TRBJ2-7; the table gives TRBD1 as D, unverified against the DNA. TRBV21-1 is listed as a pseudogene. The DNA is TGTGCCAGCAGCCGCAACTTGTTCAGGGGGAGTAACGAGCAGTACTTC. This encodes CASSRNLFRGSNEQYF.